This T cell receptor beta chain was found in a study of blood T cell repertoires in COVID-19. Study context: COVID-19 samples, acute and convalescent, were from the United States, Italy and Spain.

The CDR3 spans 17 residues. Trimming removed 0 bases at V and 4 bases at J, with 16 bases between. Germline lookup yields CDR1 SGHRS and CDR2 YFSETQ. Original processing methods: Using reference gene primer amplification, nucleated cell counts were estimated. Clones were read by immunoSEQ multiplex PCR, and TCRdb kept only the in-frame ones, dropping some. D and trimming come from the DNA, and the V and J calls and clone size come from that table. This table holds some 130,000 clones, approximately 70% found once. The rearrangement joins TRBV5-1 to TRBJ2-2; a weak D match, TRBD2 (5 bases). This receptor was taken from a woman in her 70s with acute or convalescent COVID-19. What was sequenced was peripheral blood. CDR3 nucleotide sequence: TGCGCCAGCAGCTTGGCCGGACTCTTCTCGGGCACCGGGGAGCTGTTTTTT. Translating gives CASSLAGLFSGTGELFF.